Below, one TCR beta chain is given with its context. Sequenced by immunoSEQ multiplex PCR; TCRdb stores in-frame clones only, minus some. The sample yields 70,000 or so clones, 84% seen once. The record originates from a study of control samples from healthy donors and cancer patients. Sequenced sample: PBMCs. This receptor was taken from a woman aged 50 to 60 with lung cancer.

The CDR3 is CASSPENTGTEAFF. The CDR3 DNA reads as TGTGCCAGCTCACCAGAAAACACGGGCACTGAAGCTTTCTTT. The J gene is TRBJ1-1, the V gene TRBV18; D is ambiguous. Per germline, CDR1 KGHSH and CDR2 LQKENI. This CDR3 is 14 amino acids long. Trimming removed 2 bases at V and 4 bases at J, with 11 bases between. The entire variable domain, with the rest obtained from reference TRBV18 and TRBJ1-1, is as follows: NAGVMQNPRHLVRRRGQEARLRCSPMKGHSHVYWYRQLPEEGLKFMVYLQKENIIDESGMPKERFSAEFPKEGPSILRIQQVVRGDSAAYFCASSPENTGTEAFFGQGTRLTVV.